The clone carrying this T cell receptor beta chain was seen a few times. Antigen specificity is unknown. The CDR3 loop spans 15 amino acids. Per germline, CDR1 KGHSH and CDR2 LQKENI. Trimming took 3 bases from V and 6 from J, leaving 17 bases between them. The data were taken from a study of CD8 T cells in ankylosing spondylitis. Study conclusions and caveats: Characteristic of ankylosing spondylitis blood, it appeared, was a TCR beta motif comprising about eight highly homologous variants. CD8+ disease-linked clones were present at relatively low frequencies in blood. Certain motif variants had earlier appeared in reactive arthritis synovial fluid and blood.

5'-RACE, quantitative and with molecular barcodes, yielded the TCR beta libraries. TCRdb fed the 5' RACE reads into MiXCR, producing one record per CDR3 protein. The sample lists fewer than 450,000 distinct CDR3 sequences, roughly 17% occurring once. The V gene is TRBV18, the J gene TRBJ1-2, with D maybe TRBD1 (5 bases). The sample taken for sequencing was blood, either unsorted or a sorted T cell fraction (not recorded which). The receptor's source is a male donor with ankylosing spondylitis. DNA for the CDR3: TGTGCCAGCTCACCGCGGTCAGGGAATGAGGATGGCTACACCTTC. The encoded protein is CASSPRSGNEDGYTF.